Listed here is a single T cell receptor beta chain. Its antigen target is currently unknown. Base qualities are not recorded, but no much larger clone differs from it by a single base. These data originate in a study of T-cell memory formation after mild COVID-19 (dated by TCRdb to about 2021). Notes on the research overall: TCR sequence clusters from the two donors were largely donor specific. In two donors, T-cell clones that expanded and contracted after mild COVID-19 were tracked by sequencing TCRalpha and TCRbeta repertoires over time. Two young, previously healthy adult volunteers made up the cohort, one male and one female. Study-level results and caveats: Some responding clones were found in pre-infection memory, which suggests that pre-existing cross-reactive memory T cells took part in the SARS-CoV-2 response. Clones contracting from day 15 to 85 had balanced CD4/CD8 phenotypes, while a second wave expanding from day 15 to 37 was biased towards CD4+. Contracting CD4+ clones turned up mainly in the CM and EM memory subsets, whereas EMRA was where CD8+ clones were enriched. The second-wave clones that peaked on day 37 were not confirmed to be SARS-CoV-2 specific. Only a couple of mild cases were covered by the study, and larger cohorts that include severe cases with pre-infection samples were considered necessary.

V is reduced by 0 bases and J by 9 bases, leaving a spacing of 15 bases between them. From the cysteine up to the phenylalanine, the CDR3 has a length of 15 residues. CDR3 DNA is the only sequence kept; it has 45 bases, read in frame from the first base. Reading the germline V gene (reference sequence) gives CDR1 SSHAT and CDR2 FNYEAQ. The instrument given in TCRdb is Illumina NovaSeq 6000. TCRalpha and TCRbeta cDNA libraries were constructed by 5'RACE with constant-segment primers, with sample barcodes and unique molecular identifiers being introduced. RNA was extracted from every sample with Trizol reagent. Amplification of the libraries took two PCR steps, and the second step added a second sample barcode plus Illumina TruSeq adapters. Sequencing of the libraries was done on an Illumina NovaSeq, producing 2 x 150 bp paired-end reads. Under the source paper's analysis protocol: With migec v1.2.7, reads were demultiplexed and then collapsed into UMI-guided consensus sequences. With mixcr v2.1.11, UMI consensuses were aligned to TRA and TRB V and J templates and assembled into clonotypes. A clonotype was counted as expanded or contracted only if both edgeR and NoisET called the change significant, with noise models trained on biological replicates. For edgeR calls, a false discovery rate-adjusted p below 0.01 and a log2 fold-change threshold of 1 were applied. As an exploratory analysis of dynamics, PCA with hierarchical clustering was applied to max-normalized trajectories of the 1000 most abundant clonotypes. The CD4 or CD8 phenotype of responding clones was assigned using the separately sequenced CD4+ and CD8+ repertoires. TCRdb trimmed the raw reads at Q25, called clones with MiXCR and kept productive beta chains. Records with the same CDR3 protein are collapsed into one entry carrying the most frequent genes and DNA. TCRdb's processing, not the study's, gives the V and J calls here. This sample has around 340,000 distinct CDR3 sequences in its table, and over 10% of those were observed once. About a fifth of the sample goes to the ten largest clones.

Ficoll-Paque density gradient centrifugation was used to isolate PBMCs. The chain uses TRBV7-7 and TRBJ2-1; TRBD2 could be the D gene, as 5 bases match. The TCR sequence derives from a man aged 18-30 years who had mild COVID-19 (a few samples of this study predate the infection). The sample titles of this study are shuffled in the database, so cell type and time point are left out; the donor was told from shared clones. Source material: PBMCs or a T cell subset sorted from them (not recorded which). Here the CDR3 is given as CASSLALASTGEQFF. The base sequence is TGTGCCAGCAGCTTAGCCCTAGCTAGCACCGGTGAGCAGTTCTTC.